The entry that follows covers one TCR beta chain sequence. Its antigen is not identified. The data stem from a study of shared clonotypes between healthy human individuals. CDR3 length: 15 residues. V was cut by 4 bases and J by 0 bases, with 11 bases left in between. Germline V gives CDR1 SGHNT, CDR2 YYREEE (reference sequence). Study results and caveats: Among donors, the sharing of clonotypes was expected to be influenced by sequencing depth.

Donors comprised only Caucasian adults living in Nashville, Tennessee. The split of CD4+ cells yielded CD45RA+ naive and CD45RA-negative memory subsets. Profiled with immunoSEQ multiplex PCR; TCRdb holds only in-frame clones, not every one. Of over 850,000 clones in the sample, 75% to 85% are singletons; the top ten hold roughly 0.62%. This clonotype originated in a man younger than 30 in good health. Some clones in this sample may be carry-over from other donors' samples. The sample comprised memory CD4+ T cells from PBMCs. The subset here: CD45RA-negative fraction. The chain has TRBV5-4 and TRBJ2-1, with a tentative D call TRBD2 (6 bases). The CDR3 reads CASSGKAGSYNEQFF. For the CDR3, the DNA is TGTGCCAGCAGCGGGAAAGCGGGCTCCTACAATGAGCAGTTCTTC.